This TCR beta chain derives from a study of Graves' ophthalmopathy and Graves' hyperthyroidism. Study-wide background: Peripheral blood was gathered at the point of initial diagnosis, before any treatment started.

Between the trimmed V and J ends, which lost 1 base and 0 bases, there was a span of 13 bases. Germline V CDR1 and CDR2: SGHTA, FQGNSA. This CDR3 is built from 16 residues. Study-wide results and caveats: Most expanded clonotypes from thyroid (those above 0.001 frequency) were also found in blood.

In its sample, this clonotype was seen many times. Its antigen is still unknown. Aged 18 to 65, hyperthyroidism patients had new diagnoses of under 2 months' duration. As the starting material, around 10 ml of fresh peripheral blood yielded the PBMCs. RNA transcripts were the template, and TCR beta CDR3 regions were amplified from them. The first-round RT-PCR employed HTBI primers together with the Qiagen OneStep RT-PCR kit. A multiplex PCR was then performed as the second round. MiXCR was run by TCRdb on the multiplex PCR reads, yielding one entry per CDR3 protein. There are about 370,000 distinct CDR3 sequences in the sample; about a sixth occur only once, and around 2.4% lies in the top ten.

This clonotype was sampled from an adult woman with stable Graves' hyperthyroidism. V and J are TRBV7-2 and TRBJ2-7; D possibly corresponds to TRBD2 (6 bases). Input material: peripheral blood. CDR3 coding DNA: TGTGCCAGCAGCTTAGGCGGGACCGCCAGCTCCTACGAGCAGTACTTC. It specifies CASSLGGTASSYEQYF. Based on the CDR3 plus reference TRBV7-2 and TRBJ2-7, the full variable domain is GAGVSQSPSNKVTEKGKDVELRCDPISGHTALYWYRQSLGQGLEFLIYFQGNSAPDKSGLPSDRFSAERTGGSVSTLTIQRTQQEDSAVYLCASSLGGTASSYEQYFGPGTRLTVT.